These 26 T cell receptor beta chains were all obtained from the same sample, sequenced in a study of blood T cell repertoires in COVID-19. Assay used: immunoSEQ multiplex PCR; TCRdb lists only in-frame clones, some missing. This sample has some 340,000 clones, with more than 85% found just once. Sequencing was done on a sample of PBMCs or T cells enriched from blood (not recorded which). The source is a woman aged 25 to 39 who had been exposed to COVID-19.

Comment on this clone: In the same sample, other DNA sequences code for this CDR3. V gene TRBV7-9 combines with J gene TRBJ1-3; D call uncertain. The CDR3 is 14 amino acids. V lost 1 base and J 0 bases, leaving 4 bases between the germline ends. Germline CDR1 and CDR2: SEHNR and FQNEAQ (reference sequence). In DNA form, the CDR3 reads TGTGCCAGCAGCTTAGGAGTCTCTGGAAACACCATATATTTT. It encodes CASSLGVSGNTIYF.

This rearrangement joins TRBV4-1 to TRBJ1-2; D gene unclear. V was clipped by 3 bases and J by 6 bases, with 14 bases between them. Germline-derived CDR1 and CDR2 are MGHRA and YSYEKL. The CDR3 covers 14 residues. The chain's CDR3 is CASSQADLMDGYTF. In DNA form, the CDR3 reads TGCGCCAGCAGCCAGGCAGATTTGATGGATGGCTACACCTTC.

This sequence joins TRBV4-2 and TRBJ2-3; 8 bases map to TRBD2. The CDR3 is made up of 14 amino acids. V lost 5 bases to trimming and J lost 4 bases; unmatched junction nucleotides: 5. Germline-derived CDR1 and CDR2 are LGHNA and YNFKEQ. In DNA form, the CDR3 reads TGTGCCAGCAGCATTCCGGGGGGGTCAGATACGCAGTATTTT. Protein product: CASSIPGGSDTQYF.

This clone showed up just once. V gene TRBV25-1 combines with J gene TRBJ1-2, with a tentative D call TRBD1 (5 bases). V was trimmed by 6 bases and J by 3 bases, leaving 14 bases between them. The CDR3 contains 14 residues. From germline, CDR1 is MGHDK and CDR2 SYGVNS. As DNA, the CDR3 is TGTGCCAGCAGGGGTACTTCAGGGCACTATGGCTACACCTTC. It yields the protein CASRGTSGHYGYTF.

The V gene is TRBV19, the J gene TRBJ2-6; the D gene is possibly TRBD1 (6 bases). The CDR3 covers 15 residues. CDR1 is LNHDA and CDR2 is SQIVND in the germline V gene (reference sequence). With 4 bases removed from V and 2 bases from J, the gap between germline ends came to 9 bases. The CDR3 region is CASSTEGAGANVLTF. In nucleotides, the CDR3 is TGTGCCAGTAGTACTGAGGGGGCTGGGGCCAACGTCCTGACTTTC.

The chain combines TRBV19 with TRBJ1-2; maybe TRBD1 (6 bases). The CDR3 contains 12 residues. The germline V and J ends were trimmed by 11 bases and 2 bases, with 12 bases remaining between them. Germline V gene lookup returns CDR1 LNHDA and CDR2 SQIVND (reference sequence). The CDR3 DNA is TGTGCCGGATTCACAGGGAACTATGGCTACACCTTC. This sequence encodes CAGFTGNYGYTF.

This chain joins TRBV7-2 and TRBJ2-7, with 9 bases identical to TRBD2. Unmatched junction bases numbered 5, after V lost 2 bases and J lost 3 bases. Germline CDR1 and CDR2: SGHTA and FQGNSA. The CDR3 runs to 15 residues. The CDR3 DNA reads TGTGCCAGCAGCTTACGGCGGGGGGGCCTCTACGAGCAGTACTTC. Amino acid sequence: CASSLRRGGLYEQYF. The full variable domain, its missing parts supplied by reference TRBV7-2 and TRBJ2-7, is GAGVSQSPSNKVTEKGKDVELRCDPISGHTALYWYRQSLGQGLEFLIYFQGNSAPDKSGLPSDRFSAERTGGSVSTLTIQRTQQEDSAVYLCASSLRRGGLYEQYFGPGTRLTVT.

The gene calls are TRBV19 and TRBJ1-1; TRBD1 agrees at 9 bases. This CDR3 contains 15 residues. The junction had 4 bases not matched to a gene; V was cut back by 5 bases and J by 0 bases. Per germline, CDR1 LNHDA and CDR2 SQIVND (reference sequence). Written as DNA, the CDR3 is TGTGCCAGTAGTTTACAGGGGGCGGTGAACACTGAAGCTTTCTTT. This codes for CASSLQGAVNTEAFF.

This clone was picked up one time. This sequence joins TRBV5-4 and TRBJ1-4, with TRBD1 identical over 11 bases. J lost 6 bases, V lost 4 bases, and 2 bases had no gene match. In germline, CDR1 is SGHNT, CDR2 YYREEE (reference sequence). The CDR3 loop spans 14 amino acids. CDR3 in amino acids: CASSRDRGDEKLFF. The CDR3 DNA sequence: TGTGCCAGCAGCCGGGACAGGGGGGATGAAAAACTGTTTTTT.

J is TRBJ2-2 and V is TRBV7-9; maybe TRBD1 (5 bases). Germline V CDR1 and CDR2: SEHNR, FQNEAQ (reference sequence). V was trimmed by 1 base and J by 5 bases, leaving 11 bases between them. This CDR3 is 15 amino acids long. The CDR3 DNA reads TGTGCCAGCAGCTTAGTCGCAGGGAAAACCGGGGAGCTGTTTTTT. Its translation: CASSLVAGKTGELFF.

This chain joins TRBV4-2 and TRBJ2-7; maybe TRBD1 (6 bases). The CDR3 runs 15 residues. V shed 1 base and J shed 5 bases, with 15 bases lying between them. The V gene's germline CDR1 is LGHNA and CDR2 YNFKEQ. The CDR3: CASSQVIWGRDEQYF. The CDR3 region has the DNA TGTGCCAGCAGCCAAGTTATTTGGGGGCGGGACGAGCAGTACTTC.

This chain connects TRBV7-6 to TRBJ1-4; 7 bases line up with TRBD1. CDR1 and CDR2 from the germline V gene are SGHVS and FNYEAQ. Trimming at V came to 5 bases and at J to 5 bases, leaving 8 bases not matched to a gene. This CDR3 comprises 15 residues. The CDR3: CASSKNRGGNEKLFF. For the CDR3, the DNA is TGTGCCAGCAGCAAAAACAGGGGCGGGAATGAAAAACTGTTTTTT. The whole variable domain, filled in from reference TRBV7-6 and TRBJ1-4, reads GAGVSQSPRYKVTKRGQDVALRCDPISGHVSLYWYRQALGQGPEFLTYFNYEAQQDKSGLPNDRFSAERPEGSISTLTIQRTEQRDSAMYRCASSKNRGGNEKLFFGSGTQLSVL.

The chain uses TRBV6-1 and TRBJ1-5, with TRBD1 matching 7 bases. Germline lookup yields CDR1 MNHNS and CDR2 SASEGT. CDR3 length: 16 residues. The J segment lost 5 bases and the V segment lost 4 bases, leaving 11 bases of the junction unmatched. Here the CDR3 DNA reads TGTGCCAGCAGTGTTTCGGGACAGATGAACTATCAGCCCCAGCATTTT. It is translated as CASSVSGQMNYQPQHF.

This rearrangement joins TRBV5-6 to TRBJ1-2, with D possibly matching TRBD1 (6 bases). Germline lookup yields CDR1 SGHDT and CDR2 YYEEEE. The V end was cut by 4 bases, the J end by 6 bases, with 13 bases between. The CDR3 contains 13 residues. Here the CDR3 reads CASSPMGAHGYTF. DNA for the CDR3: TGTGCCAGCAGCCCCATGGGGGCGCATGGCTACACCTTC.

This rearrangement joins TRBV7-6 to TRBJ1-1; weak D call: TRBD1 (6 bases). The length of the CDR3 is 15 residues. V was pared by 5 bases and J by 0 bases, with 13 bases between. CDR1 and CDR2 from the germline V gene are SGHVS and FNYEAQ. The CDR3 reads CASSPNRDLNTEAFF. The CDR3 region has the DNA TGTGCCAGCAGCCCCAACAGGGACCTGAACACTGAAGCTTTCTTT.

The chain employs TRBV4-1 and TRBJ2-6; a weak D match, TRBD2 (5 bases). Germline CDR1 is MGHRA and CDR2 is YSYEKL. The CDR3 consists of 16 residues. The V end was cut by 1 base, the J end by 4 bases, with 11 bases between. The CDR3, as DNA: TGCGCCAGCAGCCAAGTTCGGGGATCCGGGGCCAACGTCCTGACTTTC. It yields the protein CASSQVRGSGANVLTF.

The chain is built from TRBV19 and TRBJ2-1; TRBD1 matches 7 bases. The CDR3 extends over 19 amino acids. The J segment lost 6 bases and the V segment lost 2 bases, leaving 19 bases of the junction unmatched. Germline V gene sequence: CDR1 LNHDA, CDR2 SQIVND (reference sequence). As DNA, the CDR3 is TGTGCCAGTAGTATAACGGCCAGCTCCACAGGGGTAAGGGGCAATGAGCAGTTCTTC. It specifies CASSITASSTGVRGNEQFF.

The V gene is TRBV6-5, the J gene TRBJ2-7, with TRBD1 matching 7 bases. Germline V gene lookup returns CDR1 MNHEY and CDR2 SVGAGI. The CDR3 spans 16 residues. V was pared by 2 bases and J by 3 bases, with 10 bases of the junction left unmatched. CDR3 bases: TGTGCCAGCAGTTACCAAACCGGGACAGTCAACTACGAGCAGTACTTC. This sequence encodes CASSYQTGTVNYEQYF.

The gene calls are TRBV4-1 and TRBJ1-2, with 7 positions matching TRBD1. This CDR3 comprises 19 residues. V was pared by 1 base and J by 6 bases, with 20 bases of the junction left unmatched. Germline loops: CDR1 MGHRA, CDR2 YSYEKL. CDR3 sequence: CASSQALHIADRVFNGYTF. CDR3 sequence (DNA): TGCGCCAGCAGCCAAGCACTCCACATCGCAGACAGGGTATTTAATGGCTACACCTTC.

This rearrangement joins TRBV7-2 to TRBJ2-5; no clear D gene. Per germline, CDR1 SGHTA and CDR2 FQGNSA. The V and J ends lost 1 base and 1 base respectively, with 16 bases between them. This CDR3 has 17 residues. Here the CDR3 DNA reads TGTGCCAGCAGCTTAGGGTTAGCTGTAAACGTCCAAGAGACCCAGTACTTC. Its protein is CASSLGLAVNVQETQYF.

The V and J genes are TRBV7-8 and TRBJ2-7, with D perhaps TRBD2 (5 bases). V lost 6 bases and J lost 3, with 12 bases in between. Germline V gene sequence: CDR1 SGHVS, CDR2 FQNEAQ. This CDR3 has 13 amino acids. Written as DNA, the CDR3 is TGTGCCAGCAGTAACCGGGAAAACTACGAGCAGTACTTC. Its protein is CASSNRENYEQYF.

The V call is TRBV24-1, the J call TRBJ1-1; TRBD1 matches at 7 bases. The CDR3 contains 13 residues. Germline values: CDR1 KGHDR, CDR2 SFDVKD. V shed 5 bases, J shed 10 bases, and the junction held 9 bases outside the gene matches. In DNA, the CDR3 is TGTGCCACCAGTGGTGTAGACAGGGCAGGAGCTTTCTTT. Its protein product is CATSGVDRAGAFF.

The chain has TRBV5-6 and TRBJ2-3; D may be TRBD1 (7 bases). The ends were cut back, 0 bases at V and 4 bases at J, with 18 bases in the middle. The CDR3 consists of 17 residues. Germline values: CDR1 SGHDT, CDR2 YYEEEE. CDR3 amino acids: CASSLELWRGQSDTQYF. CDR3 nucleotide sequence: TGTGCCAGCAGCTTGGAATTGTGGAGGGGGCAGTCAGATACGCAGTATTTT. The whole variable domain, remainder taken from reference TRBV5-6 and TRBJ2-3, is DAGVTQSPTHLIKTRGQQVTLRCSPKSGHDTVSWYQQALGQGPQFIFQYYEEEERQRGNFPDRFSGHQFPNYSSELNVNALLLGDSALYLCASSLELWRGQSDTQYFGPGTRLTVL.

J is TRBJ1-5 and V is TRBV27; 7 nucleotides line up with TRBD1. With 4 bases clipped from V and 0 bases from J, the junction kept 3 bases outside the gene matches. The CDR3 covers 15 residues. Germline values: CDR1 MNHEY, CDR2 SMNVEV (reference sequence). The CDR3 loop is CASSSDRYSNQPQHF. CDR3 sequence (DNA): TGTGCCAGCAGTTCGGACAGGTATAGCAATCAGCCCCAGCATTTT.

This chain links TRBV30 with TRBJ2-1; TRBD2 matches at 10 bases. The CDR3 is 15 residues long. Germline assignment: CDR1 GTSNPN and CDR2 SVGIG (reference sequence). Trimming took 3 bases from V and 7 from J; bases not matched to a gene: 9. The CDR3 nucleotides read TGTGCCTGGAGGGACAAGCGGGGGGGCCGGAATGAGCAGTTCTTC. This gives the protein CAWRDKRGGRNEQFF.

The chain has TRBV9 and TRBJ2-5, with D possibly TRBD2 on 5 matching bases. The CDR3 is made up of 15 amino acids. Germline CDR1 and CDR2: SGDLS and YYNGEE. Trimming removed 0 bases from V and 5 bases from J, with 14 bases in between. In DNA, the CDR3 is TGTGCCAGCAGCGTAGGGTCTGGAGGAGGCGAGACCCAGTACTTC. Its protein product is CASSVGSGGGETQYF.